A selection of T cell receptor beta chains follows, all from one sample in a study of blood T cell repertoires in COVID-19. Clones were read by immunoSEQ multiplex PCR, and TCRdb kept only the in-frame ones, dropping some. The sample shows some 120,000 clones, around nine tenths of them seen only once. The sample taken for sequencing was peripheral blood. The receptors were gathered from a man in his fifties or sixties with acute or convalescent COVID-19. Both conserved end residues are part of each CDR3. A D gene is named only where the DNA matches it firmly. Where a row states a size, it is once, few, many or the class of an expanded clone; other rows omit it.

TRBV5-6,TRBD2,TRBJ2-7,.,TGTGCCAGCAGCCCTGGGACTAGCGGGATATCCTACGAGCAGTACTTC,CASSPGTSGISYEQYF
TRBV19,.,TRBJ2-5,.,TGTGCCAGTAGACAGGGTGGGGAGACCCAGTACTTC,CASRQGGETQYF
TRBV7-2,TRBD1,TRBJ1-1,.,TGTGCCAGCAGCTTAGTCCAGGGGGCGGGGAACACTGAAGCTTTCTTT,CASSLVQGAGNTEAFF
TRBV30,.,TRBJ1-5,.,TGTGCCTGGAGTGGGAGTCCAAGCAATCAGCCCCAGCATTTT,CAWSGSPSNQPQHF
TRBV19,.,TRBJ1-1,.,TGTGCCAGTACCCCTAAGCCCCTTACTGAAGCTTTCTTT,CASTPKPLTEAFF
TRBV5-1,TRBD1,TRBJ1-4,few,TGCGCCAGCAGCTTGGCCCCGTCAGGGGGCGATGAAAAACTGTTTTTT,CASSLAPSGGDEKLFF
TRBV30,.,TRBJ2-3,.,TGTGCCTGTGAGGTAGCGGTTAGCACAGATACGCAGTATTTT,CACEVAVSTDTQYF
TRBV5-1,TRBD2,TRBJ2-3,.,TGCGCCAGCAGCATCGGACTAGCGGGCACAGATACGCAGTATTTT,CASSIGLAGTDTQYF
TRBV5-8,.,TRBJ1-5,few,TGTGCCAGCAGGAGACAGGACAATCAGCCCCAGCATTTT,CASRRQDNQPQHF
TRBV2,TRBD2,TRBJ2-3,.,TGTGCCAGCAGCCCCGGGAAGCGGGAGGTCCGCACAGATACGCAGTATTTT,CASSPGKREVRTDTQYF
TRBV18,.,TRBJ2-7,.,TGTGCCAGCTCAACACCTGACGGGGGACTCTACGAGCAGTACTTC,CASSTPDGGLYEQYF
TRBV27,TRBD1,TRBJ2-2,few,TGTGCCAGCGGGAAACAGGGGGCGGGCGGGGAGCTGTTTTTT,CASGKQGAGGELFF
TRBV9,.,TRBJ2-3,few,TGTGCCAGCAGCGTAGTCCTAGCAACAGATACGCAGTATTTT,CASSVVLATDTQYF
TRBV10-2,.,TRBJ2-1,.,TGCGCCAGCAGTGAGTCACAGGTGTCCTTAATCAGCAATGAGCAGTTCTTC,CASSESQVSLISNEQFF
TRBV19,TRBD1,TRBJ2-7,.,TGTGCCAGTAGTACCCTCTCGACAGGGAACTACGAGCAGTACTTC,CASSTLSTGNYEQYF
TRBV19,.,TRBJ1-2,.,TGTGCCAGTAGAAGGTTTGAGGCCGGGGGCTACACCTTC,CASRRFEAGGYTF
TRBV19,.,TRBJ1-1,.,TGTGCCAGTAGTATAAGTCGGGGCACTGAAGCTTTCTTT,CASSISRGTEAFF
TRBV7-2,TRBD1,TRBJ1-3,.,TGTGCCAGCAGCTCTCGGACAGGGCTATACTCTGGAAACACCATATATTTT,CASSSRTGLYSGNTIYF
TRBV6-6,TRBD1,TRBJ1-4,.,TGTGCCAGCAGTTACTACAGGGGGGAAAAACTGTTTTTT,CASSYYRGEKLFF
TRBV19,.,TRBJ1-4,.,TGTGCCAGTAAGGTTCAGGGGCAGGGTGAAAAACTGTTTTTT,CASKVQGQGEKLFF
TRBV29-1,TRBD1,TRBJ1-2,once,TGCAGCGTGAAACCTCAGGGGGCGCAAAGCTACACCTTC,CSVKPQGAQSYTF
TRBV29-1,.,TRBJ2-1,once,TGCAGCGTTGAAACCCAGGGGTCCTCCTCCTACAATGAGCAGTTCTTC,CSVETQGSSSYNEQFF
TRBV10-3,TRBD1,TRBJ2-1,few,TGTGCCATCAGTGAAGCCGACAGGGGGCTATACAATGAGCAGTTCTTC,CAISEADRGLYNEQFF
TRBV11-2,TRBD2,TRBJ2-5,once,TGTGCCAGCAGCTTAGTTGTAGCGGGAAGGGGGGAGACCCAGTACTTC,CASSLVVAGRGETQYF
TRBV29-1,TRBD2,TRBJ2-3,.,TGCAGCGTCGGGGACTACCTCACAGATACGCAGTATTTT,CSVGDYLTDTQYF
TRBV6-2/TRBV6-3,TRBD2,TRBJ2-3,.,TGTGCCAGCAGTTACATTGCGGGAGGGGCAGATACGCAGTATTTT,CASSYIAGGADTQYF
TRBV5-1,TRBD1,TRBJ1-2,.,TGCGCCAGCGGTAAAGGGGGCGAATGGAACTATGGCTACACCTTC,CASGKGGEWNYGYTF
TRBV5-1,.,TRBJ2-3,.,TGCGCCAGCAGCTCAAGCGGGAGCACAGATACGCAGTATTTT,CASSSSGSTDTQYF
TRBV27,TRBD1,TRBJ1-1,.,TGTGCCAGCAGTTTGGGGACAGGGACTGAAGCTTTCTTT,CASSLGTGTEAFF